The 15 T cell receptor beta chains in this list originate from one sample, sequenced in a study of cytomegalovirus exposure and HLA in healthy donors. The PCR contained 60 Vbeta and 13 Jbeta primers. Profiled with immunoSEQ multiplex PCR; TCRdb holds only in-frame clones, not every one. The sample has fewer than 120,000 clones, nearly 80% seen once. Sequencing was carried out using PBMCs. Receptors originate from a woman in her 30s in good health and CMV-seronegative.

The chain carries TRBV28 and TRBJ1-4; 12 positions match TRBD1. CDR1 is MDHEN and CDR2 is SYDVKM in the germline V gene. The trim removed 7 bases at V and 7 bases at J, leaving 4 bases unmatched. CDR3 length: 14 residues. CDR3 loop: CASKTGQGAEKLFF. DNA for the CDR3: TGTGCCAGCAAGACGGGACAGGGGGCTGAAAAACTGTTTTTT.

The chain has TRBV5-1 and TRBJ2-2; 10 positions match TRBD1. Germline CDR1 is SGHRS and CDR2 is YFSETQ. The CDR3 consists of 16 residues. V was clipped by 3 bases and J by 4 bases; unmatched bases: 6. The CDR3 protein is CASSYRDRGLTGELFF. The CDR3 DNA reads TGCGCCAGCAGCTACCGGGACAGGGGACTCACCGGGGAGCTGTTTTTT.

In nucleotides, the CDR3 is TGTGCCAGCAGTTTGGCACAGGTCGGGAATGAGCAGTTCTTC. Protein product: CASSLAQVGNEQFF. The chain uses TRBV28 and TRBJ2-1; TRBD1 is a possible D gene (5 bases). The CDR3 is 14 residues long. Germline V gene data show CDR1 as MDHEN and CDR2 as SYDVKM. V lost 3 bases, J lost 7 bases, and 13 bases lay in between.

The genes are TRBV6-5 and TRBJ2-3, with a tentative D call TRBD2 (6 bases). Germline CDR1 is MNHEY and CDR2 is SVGAGI. The CDR3 totals 16 residues. V was trimmed by 0 bases and J by 5 bases, leaving 15 bases between them. The CDR3 here is CASSYSGTLPQDTQYF. CDR3 bases: TGTGCCAGCAGTTACTCAGGGACTCTCCCCCAAGATACGCAGTATTTT.

The gene calls are TRBV6-6 and TRBJ1-5; a weak D match, TRBD1 (5 bases). This CDR3 is 13 amino acids long. The germline V gene encodes CDR1 MNHNY and CDR2 SVGAGI (reference sequence). The CDR3 DNA reads TGTGCGTCAGGGCACGATAGCAATCAGCCCCAGCATTTT. Amino acid sequence: CASGHDSNQPQHF.

This rearrangement joins TRBV6-5 to TRBJ2-1; TRBD1 is a possible D gene (6 bases). This CDR3 is built from 15 residues. Trimming pared 4 bases from V and 2 bases from J, leaving 12 bases between. From germline, CDR1 is MNHEY and CDR2 SVGAGI. The CDR3 region is CASSSWTDAYNEQFF. The DNA of the CDR3 is TGTGCCAGCAGTTCGTGGACAGATGCCTACAATGAGCAGTTCTTC.

This clone was counted between two and nine times. The genes are TRBV28 and TRBJ2-1; TRBD2 matches at 9 bases. CDR1 is MDHEN, CDR2 SYDVKM, per germline. With V trimmed by 3 bases and J by 5 bases, 8 bases remained unmatched. The CDR3 has 16 amino acids. CDR3: CASSFLRLADNNEQFF. In DNA, the CDR3 is TGTGCCAGCAGTTTCCTCCGACTAGCGGATAACAATGAGCAGTTCTTC.

The rearrangement joins TRBV6-7 to TRBJ2-1; possibly TRBD2 for D (6 bases). TRBV6-7 is identified as an open reading frame with a role that is uncertain. The CDR3 has 17 amino acids. V shed 2 bases and J shed 3 bases, with 17 bases lying between them. CDR3 coding DNA: TGTGCCAGCAGTTACCGGTCCCGCGGGGCCAACTACAATGAGCAGTTCTTC. It codes for CASSYRSRGANYNEQFF.

V gene TRBV7-2 combines with J gene TRBJ2-1, with TRBD2 as a possible D gene (6 bases). The CDR3 is made up of 15 amino acids. Germline loops: CDR1 SGHTA, CDR2 FQGNSA. The ends were cut back, 1 base at V and 4 bases at J, with 11 bases in the middle. CDR3 sequence: CASSLGVSGYNEQFF. The CDR3 DNA is TGTGCCAGCAGCTTAGGAGTTAGCGGATACAATGAGCAGTTCTTC.

This rearrangement joins TRBV29-1 to TRBJ1-2, with 7 bases fitting TRBD1. The CDR3 is 14 amino acids. After removal of 3 bases from V and 7 bases from J, the junction contained 11 bases not matched to a gene. Per germline, CDR1 SQVTM and CDR2 ANQGSEA. The CDR3 protein is CSVEAGTVVVGYTF. In DNA, the CDR3 is TGCAGCGTTGAGGCCGGGACAGTTGTGGTTGGCTACACCTTC.

V gene TRBV4-3 combines with J gene TRBJ2-1; 7 nucleotides agree with TRBD2. Per germline, CDR1 LGHNA and CDR2 YSLEER. The V segment lost 1 base and the J segment 3 bases; nucleotides outside the gene matches: 9. The CDR3 is 17 amino acids. In nucleotides, the CDR3 is TGCGCCAGCAGCCAAGCCTCGGGCCTAGCGGACTACAATGAGCAGTTCTTC. Its translation: CASSQASGLADYNEQFF.

The V and J genes are TRBV30 and TRBJ1-2; 8 bases are a match to TRBD1. The CDR3 contains 13 residues. Trimming took 1 base from V and 4 from J; bases not matched to a gene: 2. The germline V gene encodes CDR1 GTSNPN and CDR2 SVGIG (reference sequence). The CDR3 coding sequence is TGTGCCTGGAGTGCTGGACAGGGCTATGGCTACACCTTC. It specifies CAWSAGQGYGYTF.

This clone has just one count. The rearrangement uses TRBV4-1 and TRBJ1-5; tentatively, D is TRBD1 (6 bases). This CDR3 has 15 amino acids. The V gene's germline CDR1 is MGHRA and CDR2 YSYEKL. V was shortened by 0 bases and J by 5 bases, with 11 bases between the two germline ends. The DNA for the CDR3 is TGCGCCAGCAGCCAAGACGGGGGGCTCTATCAGCCCCAGCATTTT. Encoded protein: CASSQDGGLYQPQHF.

The J gene is TRBJ1-4, the V gene TRBV21-1. TRBV21-1 is a known pseudogene. The CDR3 consists of 14 residues. This CDR3 reads CASIREGGNEKLFF. CDR3 nucleotides: TGTGCCAGCATCCGAGAGGGAGGTAATGAAAAACTGTTTTTT.

The chain recombines TRBV9 with TRBJ2-7; 8 bases are a match to TRBD2. This CDR3 region has 14 residues. V shed 2 bases, J shed 6 bases, and the junction held 7 bases outside the gene matches. CDR1 is SGDLS and CDR2 is YYNGEE in the germline V gene. In nucleotides, the CDR3 is TGTGCCAGCAGCGTCGGGGGGGACTCCGCCGAGCAGTACTTC. Translation gives CASSVGGDSAEQYF.